This T cell receptor beta chain appears in the sequencing data of a study of Tregs in tolerant kidney transplant recipients. Clones were read by immunoSEQ multiplex PCR, and TCRdb kept only the in-frame ones, dropping some. This table holds about 87,000 clones, over 85% found once. Whole-study results and caveats: Biological reproducibility was not directly addressed in this study. In tolerant patients, donor-specific Tregs outgrew total Tregs, suggesting antigen-driven expansion.

This CDR3 is 15 amino acids long. Germline CDR1 and CDR2: SGHVS and FNYEAQ. V lost 5 bases, J lost 5 bases, and 7 bases stayed unmatched. Comments on this clone: Its antigen is still unknown.

The clonotype comes from a human donor who received a combined kidney and bone marrow transplant. The chain employs TRBV7-6 and TRBJ2-1; 9 nucleotides align to TRBD2. The starting material was CD4+ T cells from blood, obtained before the transplant. CDR3 DNA sequence: TGTGCCAGCAGCGCTGTAGCGGGAGCTCACAATGAGCAGTTCTTC. Encoded protein: CASSAVAGAHNEQFF.